Below, one T cell receptor beta chain is given with its context. Its antigen remains unidentified. The sample originates from a study of Ad26.COV2.S vaccination and SARS-CoV-2 variants. Broader study findings: Estimates derived from TCR breadth and depth analyses may have underestimated total T cell responses. Compared with placebo recipients, vaccine recipients had higher spike-specific TCR breadth. Marked by substantial breadth, spike-specific CD8+ and CD4+ T cell responses were reportedly seen after vaccination. Whether participants received vaccine or placebo, their non-spike TCR breadth was similar.

The sample's treatment: some 20 received Ad26.COV2.S at low or high dose, single or two shots; about 5 received placebo; per-sample allocation not given. It was on day 63 after the first vaccine or placebo injection that samples were taken. This CDR3 spans 15 amino acids. V lost 4 bases, J lost 5 bases, and 15 bases lay in between. Germline V CDR1 and CDR2: LGHDT, YNNKEL (reference sequence). Method: immunoSEQ multiplex PCR; TCRdb's copy keeps in-frame clones and lacks some. Altogether some 520,000 clones are present, approximately 90% being singletons, with the ten largest covering roughly 12%. The sequence was obtained from a person aged 18-60 years who received the Ad26.COV2.S COVID-19 vaccine or a placebo. The sample in question was peripheral blood, obtained in a trial of Ad26.COV2.S vaccine versus placebo. This sequence joins TRBV3-1 (or the pseudogene TRBV3-2) and TRBJ1-5; maybe TRBD1 (6 bases). The CDR3 nucleotides are TGTGCCAGCAGCCCGACCCCGGGGGGCCATCAGCCCCAGCATTTT. Residues: CASSPTPGGHQPQHF.